The TCR beta chain described here comes from a study of human T cells and chemical hapten exposure. General study points: The immune response of these alopecia patients might not match healthy individuals'. Significantly more large CDR3 similarity clusters arose among expanded TCRs than among controls.

Looked up from germline, CDR1 is SGHTA and CDR2 is FQGNSA. The CDR3 sequence is 12 residues long. This clonotype appeared a single time. Antigen unknown. One end of the junction fails to match germline, which may point to a read error. Time point specified: patch test 2, 6 weeks after DPC sensitization. Sample treatment: therapeutic diphenylcyclopropenone sensitization with weekly scalp DPC. Total RNA extraction was carried out from unfractionated whole blood. Each CDR3 protein gets one entry after TCRdb re-called the RACE reads with MiXCR. This table holds tens of thousands of distinct CDR3 sequences, under 11% found once.

The material was whole blood, obtained in connection with sensitization to the hapten diphenylcyclopropenone (DPC). This chain uses TRBV7-2 with TRBJ2-5; D unresolved. This sequence originates from a woman aged 45-65 years with alopecia areata. Some clones in this sample may be carry-over from other donors' samples. DNA of the CDR3: TGTGCCGGCAGCCAATACCAAGAGACCCAGTACTTC. This codes for CAGSQYQETQYF.